This T cell receptor (beta chain) comes out of a study of OX40 agonist ivuxolimab in advanced cancers. Whole-study findings and limits: CD8+ T cells (on average) carried more expanded clones than CD4+ T cells. Low normalized T-cell clonal expansion was additionally recorded for some nonresponders. Clonal expansion from baseline to week 6 occurred in both CD4+ and CD8+ T cells.

The trim removed 6 bases at V and 0 bases at J, leaving 4 bases unmatched. This CDR3 contains 14 residues. CDR1 is SNHLY, CDR2 FYNNEI, per germline. Exclusion of a patient followed from autoimmune disease history or systemic immunosuppression. Clones were sequenced by immunoSEQ multiplex PCR, and TCRdb holds only the in-frame ones, with some missing. This table holds roughly 13,000 clones, around nine tenths found once. A word on this clone: Its antigen is unknown.

This TCR derives from an adult with an advanced solid tumor such as melanoma, head and neck, liver or kidney cancer. The source material was CD4+ or CD8+ T cells sorted from blood, sampled in a trial of the OX40 agonist ivuxolimab. The chain joins TRBV2 to TRBJ1-1, with 7 positions matching TRBD1. As DNA, the CDR3 is TGTGCCAGCAGCGGGACAGCAATGAACACTGAAGCTTTCTTT. Translated: CASSGTAMNTEAFF. Filled out from reference TRBV2 and TRBJ1-1, the complete variable domain reads EPEVTQTPSHQVTQMGQEVILRCVPISNHLYFYWYRQILGQKVEFLVSFYNNEISEKSEIFDDQFSVERPDGSNFTLKIRSTKLEDSAMYFCASSGTAMNTEAFFGQGTRLTVV.